This T cell receptor (beta chain) was sequenced in a study of cytomegalovirus exposure and HLA in healthy donors. The study, taken as a whole, reports: With high specificity and sensitivity, the classifier reportedly diagnosed cytomegalovirus status. Clusters of TCRs from the first cohort tended to co-occur in the 100 to 150 validation repertoires (as a later analysis found).

Trimming took off 7 bases at V and 0 bases at J, with 12 bases between the two ends. The length of the CDR3 is 14 residues. Per germline, CDR1 LNHDA and CDR2 SQIVND (reference sequence). The method was immunoSEQ multiplex PCR; TCRdb's version includes in-frame clones alone and lacks a portion of them. The top ten hold 2.6% of the sample, which has hundreds of thousands of clones, about 83% seen once. In regard to this clone: The target antigen is unknown.

Sequencing input: PBMCs. This sequence joins TRBV19 and TRBJ1-1; TRBD1 is a possible D gene (5 bases). This TCR was recovered from a man aged 18 to 35 in good health and CMV-seronegative. The CDR3: CASTQGGMNTEAFF. CDR3 nucleotide sequence: TGTGCCAGTACCCAGGGAGGCATGAACACTGAAGCTTTCTTT.